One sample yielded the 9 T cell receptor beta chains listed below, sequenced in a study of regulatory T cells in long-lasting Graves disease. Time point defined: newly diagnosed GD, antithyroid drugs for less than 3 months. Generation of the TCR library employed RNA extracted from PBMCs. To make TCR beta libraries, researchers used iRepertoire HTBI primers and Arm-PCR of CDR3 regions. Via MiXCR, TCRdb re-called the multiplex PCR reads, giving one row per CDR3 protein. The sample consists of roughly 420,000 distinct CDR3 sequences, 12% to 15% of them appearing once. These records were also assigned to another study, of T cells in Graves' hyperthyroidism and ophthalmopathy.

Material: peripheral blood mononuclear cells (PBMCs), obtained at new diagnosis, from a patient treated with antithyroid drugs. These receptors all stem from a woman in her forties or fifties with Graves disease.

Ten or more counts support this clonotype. This chain's CDR3 is CSARDPSGPTDTQYF. The CDR3 nucleotides are TGCAGTGCTAGAGATCCTAGCGGGCCGACAGATACGCAGTATTTT. The chain joins TRBV20-1 to TRBJ2-3; TRBD2 agrees at 8 bases. Trimming cost V 0 bases and J 3 bases; bases outside gene matches: 5. CDR3 size: 15 residues. Germline V gene sequence: CDR1 DFQATT, CDR2 SNEGSKA (reference sequence).

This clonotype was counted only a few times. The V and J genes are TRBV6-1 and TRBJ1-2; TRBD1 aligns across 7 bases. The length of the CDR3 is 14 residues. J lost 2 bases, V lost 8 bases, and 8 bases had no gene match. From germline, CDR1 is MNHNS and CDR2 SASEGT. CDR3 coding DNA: TGTGCCAGCTCTGAGGGGGCAGAGAACTATGGCTACACCTTC. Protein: CASSEGAENYGYTF.

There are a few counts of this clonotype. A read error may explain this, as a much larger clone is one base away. CDR3 loop: CASSTSQDTEAFF. DNA of the CDR3: TGCGCCAGCAGCACTTCACAGGACACTGAAGCTTTCTTT. V usage is TRBV5-1 and J usage is TRBJ1-1, with a weak D call TRBD1 (5 bases). Per germline, CDR1 SGHRS and CDR2 YFSETQ. The V and J ends lost 4 bases and 3 bases respectively, with 10 bases between them. The CDR3 contains 13 residues.

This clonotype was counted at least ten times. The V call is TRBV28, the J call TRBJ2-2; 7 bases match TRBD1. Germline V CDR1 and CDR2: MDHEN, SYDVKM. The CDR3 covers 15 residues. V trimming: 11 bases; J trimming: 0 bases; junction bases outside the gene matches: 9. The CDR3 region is CAANPGTANTGELFF. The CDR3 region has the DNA TGTGCCGCTAACCCCGGGACAGCGAACACCGGGGAGCTGTTTTTT.

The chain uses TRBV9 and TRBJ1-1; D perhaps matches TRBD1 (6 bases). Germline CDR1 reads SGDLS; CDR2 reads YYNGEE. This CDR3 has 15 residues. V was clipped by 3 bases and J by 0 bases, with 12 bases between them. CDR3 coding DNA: TGTGCCAGCAGCGCCGAGACAGGATTGAACACTGAAGCTTTCTTT. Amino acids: CASSAETGLNTEAFF.

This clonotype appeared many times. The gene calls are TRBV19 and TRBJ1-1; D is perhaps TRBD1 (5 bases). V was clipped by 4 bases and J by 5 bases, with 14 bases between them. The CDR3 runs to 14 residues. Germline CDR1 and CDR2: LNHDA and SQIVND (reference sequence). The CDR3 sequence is CASSTRAEGTEAFF. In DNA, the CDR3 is TGTGCCAGTAGTACCAGGGCGGAAGGGACTGAAGCTTTCTTT.

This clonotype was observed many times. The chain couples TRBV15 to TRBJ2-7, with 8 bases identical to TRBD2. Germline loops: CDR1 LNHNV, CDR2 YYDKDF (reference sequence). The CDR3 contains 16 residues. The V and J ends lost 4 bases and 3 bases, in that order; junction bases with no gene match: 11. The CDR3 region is CATSTIERESIYEQYF. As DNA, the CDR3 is TGTGCCACCAGCACAATAGAGCGGGAGTCGATCTACGAGCAGTACTTC.

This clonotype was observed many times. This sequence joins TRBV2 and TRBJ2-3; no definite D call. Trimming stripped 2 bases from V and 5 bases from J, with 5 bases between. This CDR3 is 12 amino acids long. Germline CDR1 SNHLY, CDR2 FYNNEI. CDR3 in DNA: TGTGCCAGCAGTGAAAACGTAGATACGCAGTATTTT. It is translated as CASSENVDTQYF.

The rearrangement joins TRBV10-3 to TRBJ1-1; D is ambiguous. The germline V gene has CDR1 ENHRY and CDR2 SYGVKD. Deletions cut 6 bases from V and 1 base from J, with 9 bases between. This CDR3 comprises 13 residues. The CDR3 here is CAIRDQENTEAFF. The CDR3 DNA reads TGTGCCATCAGGGATCAGGAGAACACTGAAGCTTTCTTT.